Below, 27 T cell receptor beta chains from the same sample are listed, as sequenced in a study of cytomegalovirus exposure and HLA in healthy donors. PCR amplification relied on 60 Vbeta primers (plus 13 Jbeta primers). Clones were read by immunoSEQ multiplex PCR, and TCRdb kept only the in-frame ones, dropping some. The data show roughly 150,000 clones, about 74% seen once. Source material: PBMCs. Receptors originate from a male donor in good health and CMV-seronegative.

The V call is TRBV19, the J call TRBJ1-2; a possible D gene is TRBD1 (5 bases). The CDR3 spans 13 residues. V was trimmed by 3 bases and J by 3 bases, leaving 8 bases between them. CDR1 and CDR2 (germline): LNHDA, SQIVND (reference sequence). The DNA for the CDR3 is TGTGCCAGTAGTATCGCAGGGTACTATGGCTACACCTTC. This codes for CASSIAGYYGYTF.

This clone was recorded only once. V is TRBV7-2 and J is TRBJ2-1; TRBD1 agrees at 8 bases. Germline V gene sequence: CDR1 SGHTA, CDR2 FQGNSA. V lost 0 bases, J lost 9 bases, and 7 bases stayed unmatched. The CDR3 loop spans 15 amino acids. The CDR3 region has the DNA TGTGCCAGCAGCTTAGCCGGACAGGGAGTTGCTGAGCAGTTCTTC. Protein: CASSLAGQGVAEQFF.

The rearrangement links TRBV5-8 to TRBJ1-5; D remains unclear. Germline-derived CDR1 and CDR2 are SGHTS and YDEGEE. The CDR3 loop spans 16 amino acids. V lost 1 base and J lost 7, with 18 bases in between. CDR3 nucleotide sequence: TGTGCCAGCAGCTTGAATGGTGCGCGGGGAGTGCAGCCCCAGCATTTT. Protein: CASSLNGARGVQPQHF.

V usage is TRBV6-5 and J usage is TRBJ2-3, with 7 bases lining up with TRBD1. Unmatched junction bases numbered 11, after V lost 11 bases and J lost 3 bases. In germline, CDR1 is MNHEY, CDR2 SVGAGI. CDR3 length: 14 amino acids. The chain's CDR3 is CAAADRVNTDTQYF. The DNA for the CDR3 is TGTGCCGCAGCCGACAGGGTAAATACAGATACGCAGTATTTT.

This chain links TRBV27 with TRBJ1-4, with TRBD1 as a possible D gene (5 bases). The CDR3 loop spans 13 amino acids. Germline values: CDR1 MNHEY, CDR2 SMNVEV (reference sequence). Between the trimmed V and J ends, which lost 7 bases and 8 bases, there was a span of 14 bases. The CDR3 coding sequence is TGTGCCAGCACTTCCCCAGGGAACGAAAAACTGTTTTTT. Residues: CASTSPGNEKLFF.

The chain links TRBV28 to TRBJ2-7, with 8 bases fitting TRBD1. The germline gives CDR1 MDHEN, CDR2 SYDVKM. J gave up 6 bases and V 5 bases, and 12 bases lay outside the gene matches. The CDR3 totals 15 residues. Here the CDR3 reads CASSQVRGQVSEQYF. The CDR3 DNA sequence: TGTGCCAGCAGTCAAGTCAGGGGGCAGGTTTCCGAGCAGTACTTC.

J is TRBJ2-2 and V is TRBV19; 9 positions agree with TRBD1. The ends lost 3 bases at V and 6 bases at J; junction bases unmatched: 11. The germline CDR1 and CDR2 sequences are LNHDA and SQIVND (reference sequence). This CDR3 contains 17 residues. The CDR3 DNA reads as TGTGCCAGTAGTATGGCTCCGGGACAGGGAGAACCCGGGGAGCTGTTTTTT. Its translation: CASSMAPGQGEPGELFF.

V is TRBV2 and J is TRBJ2-1; 8 bases map to TRBD1. The germline CDR1 and CDR2 sequences are SNHLY and FYNNEI. Trimming took 3 bases from V and 4 from J; bases not matched to a gene: 5. This CDR3 is 15 amino acids long. CDR3 residues: CASSDGQGAYNEQFF. CDR3 in DNA: TGTGCCAGCAGTGACGGGCAGGGGGCTTACAATGAGCAGTTCTTC. Full variable domain (rest looked up from reference TRBV2 and TRBJ2-1): EPEVTQTPSHQVTQMGQEVILRCVPISNHLYFYWYRQILGQKVEFLVSFYNNEISEKSEIFDDQFSVERPDGSNFTLKIRSTKLEDSAMYFCASSDGQGAYNEQFFGPGTRLTVL.

The chain couples TRBV27 to TRBJ1-2; TRBD1 agrees at 7 bases. The CDR3 length is 13 residues. With 5 bases clipped from V and 6 bases from J, the junction kept 6 bases outside the gene matches. Germline CDR1 reads MNHEY; CDR2 reads SMNVEV (reference sequence). The CDR3: CASSHTGVHGYTF. The CDR3 nucleotides are TGTGCCAGCAGTCACACAGGGGTCCATGGCTACACCTTC.

The rearrangement links TRBV30 to TRBJ1-4; weak D call: TRBD1 (5 bases). Trimming removed 1 base from V and 7 bases from J, with 10 bases in between. Per the germline V gene, CDR1 is GTSNPN and CDR2 is SVGIG (reference sequence). The CDR3 is 13 residues long. The CDR3, as DNA: TGTGCCTGGAGTGAAGGGGTGGGTGAAAAACTGTTTTTT. Translation gives CAWSEGVGEKLFF.

This clone is a singleton in its sample. The chain employs TRBV5-1 and TRBJ1-5, with TRBD1 as a possible D gene (6 bases). Trimming took off 4 bases at V and 6 bases at J, with 17 bases between the two ends. Germline V gene sequence: CDR1 SGHRS, CDR2 YFSETQ. The CDR3 totals 15 residues. The CDR3 coding sequence is TGCGCCAGCAGCCCCACCGCAGGGGTAGGTCAGCCCCAGCATTTT. The encoded protein is CASSPTAGVGQPQHF.

The count of this clone is one. The CDR3 coding sequence is TGTGCCAGCAGCCAAGCCGCTAGCGGGGGGCTCACAGATACGCAGTATTTT. Translated, it gives CASSQAASGGLTDTQYF. The rearrangement links TRBV4-2 to TRBJ2-3; the match to TRBD2 covers 11 bases. Germline CDR1 and CDR2: LGHNA and YNFKEQ. The CDR3 extends over 17 amino acids. The ends lost 1 base at V and 2 bases at J; junction bases unmatched: 5.

The chain couples TRBV19 to TRBJ1-4; TRBD1 agrees at 7 bases. The CDR3 covers 15 residues. The V gene end was trimmed by 4 bases and the J gene end by 3 bases; junction bases not matched to a gene: 5. Per the germline V gene, CDR1 is LNHDA and CDR2 is SQIVND (reference sequence). The CDR3 sequence: CASSTHRGSNEKLFF. As DNA, the CDR3 is TGTGCCAGTAGTACCCACAGGGGATCTAATGAAAAACTGTTTTTT.

The rearrangement uses TRBV18 and TRBJ2-5; 13 bases line up with TRBD2. The junction had 11 bases not matched to a gene; V was cut back by 3 bases and J by 1 base. The CDR3 has 19 amino acids. The germline CDR1 and CDR2 sequences are KGHSH and LQKENI. CDR3 in amino acids: CASSPIGLAGAGIQETQYF. CDR3 DNA sequence: TGTGCCAGCTCACCTATCGGACTAGCGGGGGCAGGTATCCAAGAGACCCAGTACTTC.

The chain has TRBV5-1 and TRBJ1-1, with unresolved D. This CDR3 is built from 13 residues. Germline V lookup: CDR1 SGHRS, CDR2 YFSETQ. V was clipped by 5 bases and J by 1 base, with 9 bases between them. The CDR3 region is CASRLGWNTEAFF. In nucleotides, the CDR3 is TGCGCCAGCAGACTAGGATGGAACACTGAAGCTTTCTTT.

This clone came up a few times. The chain employs TRBV7-2 and TRBJ2-5, with D unresolved. Per the germline V gene, CDR1 is SGHTA and CDR2 is FQGNSA. The CDR3 sequence is 11 residues long. Trimming shortened V by 3 bases and J by 4 bases, and 3 bases separated the two germline ends. The CDR3 region is CASSFLETQYF. CDR3 DNA sequence: TGTGCCAGCAGCTTCCTAGAGACCCAGTACTTC.

Concerning this clone itself: At one end the junction does not follow the germline gene, possibly because of a read error. The chain has TRBV7-7 and TRBJ1-3; D may be TRBD1 (6 bases). The CDR3 contains 15 residues. Germline CDR1 reads SSHAT; CDR2 reads FNYEAQ (reference sequence). Here the CDR3 reads CASSAGRGSGNTIYF. The CDR3 DNA is TGTGCTAGCAGCGCCGGCAGGGGATCTGGAAACACCATATATTTT.

The chain carries TRBV7-9 and TRBJ2-7; 11 bases agree with TRBD2. Germline lookup yields CDR1 SEHNR and CDR2 FQNEAQ (reference sequence). V shed 2 bases, J shed 1 base, and the junction held 7 bases outside the gene matches. This CDR3 has 17 amino acids. In DNA, the CDR3 is TGTGCCAGCAGCTTACTTCCGGGACTAGCGGTATCCTACGAGCAGTACTTC. Translating it yields CASSLLPGLAVSYEQYF.

The rearrangement joins TRBV28 to TRBJ2-6; 8 bases map to TRBD1. The CDR3 sequence is 17 residues long. V was clipped by 5 bases and J by 1 base; unmatched bases: 7. Germline CDR1 is MDHEN and CDR2 is SYDVKM. CDR3 DNA sequence: TGTGCCAGCAGTCCCAGGACAGGGCTTTCTGGGGCCAACGTCCTGACTTTC. Protein: CASSPRTGLSGANVLTF.

This clone occurred once. V gene TRBV6-6 combines with J gene TRBJ2-7; TRBD2 matches 9 bases. Germline V lookup: CDR1 MNHNY, CDR2 SVGAGI (reference sequence). This CDR3 has 13 residues. V was clipped by 8 bases and J by 7 bases; unmatched bases: 9. Here the CDR3 DNA reads TGTGCCAGCGGTGCGGGGGGGCTGGGGGAGCAGTACTTC. It translates to CASGAGGLGEQYF.

The chain has TRBV4-2 and TRBJ1-6; 11 nucleotides match TRBD1. The CDR3 totals 20 residues. V shed 4 bases and J 5 bases; nucleotides not matched to a gene: 16. Germline CDR1 LGHNA, CDR2 YNFKEQ. CDR3 in amino acids: CASSLPQGSWTGGNNSPLHF. As DNA, the CDR3 is TGTGCCAGCAGCCTTCCGCAGGGGTCCTGGACAGGGGGCAATAATTCACCCCTCCACTTT.

This clone was seen more than once but under ten times. The chain carries TRBV5-8 and TRBJ1-5; maybe TRBD1 (6 bases). In germline, CDR1 is SGHTS, CDR2 YDEGEE. V lost 2 bases and J 6 bases, leaving 12 bases between the germline ends. CDR3 length equals 14 residues. The chain's CDR3 is CASSFPGVGQPQHF. CDR3 DNA: TGTGCCAGCAGCTTCCCAGGGGTGGGTCAGCCCCAGCATTTT. The full variable domain, in which reference TRBV5-8 and TRBJ1-5 provide the parts outside the CDR3, is EAGVTQSPTHLIKTRGQQATLRCSPISGHTSVYWYQQALGLGLQFLLWYDEGEERNRGNFPPRFSGRQFPNYSSELNVNALELEDSALYLCASSFPGVGQPQHFGDGTRLSIL.

This clone was seen a single time. V and J are TRBV10-3 and TRBJ2-5; D is undetermined. V lost 9 bases and J 0 bases, leaving 11 bases between the germline ends. Germline loops: CDR1 ENHRY, CDR2 SYGVKD. The CDR3 has 13 amino acids. CDR3 in DNA: TGTGCCATTGGTAGTGATAACCAAGAGACCCAGTACTTC. Translated, it gives CAIGSDNQETQYF.

The chain is built from TRBV23-1 and TRBJ2-1, with a weak D call TRBD2 (5 bases). TRBV23-1 is placed among ORFs of uncertain function. Trimming took off 0 bases at V and 5 bases at J, with 14 bases between the two ends. The CDR3 contains 16 residues. Written as DNA, the CDR3 is TGCGCCAGCAGTCAATCAGGACTCCGGGTCGACAATGAGCAGTTCTTC. Translated, it gives CASSQSGLRVDNEQFF.

The chain employs TRBV18 and TRBJ1-1; D is ambiguous. Deletions cut 0 bases from V and 10 bases from J, with 12 bases between. CDR3 size: 13 residues. CDR1 and CDR2 from the germline V gene are KGHSH and LQKENI. The chain's CDR3 is CASSPPTVIRAFF. The CDR3 nucleotides read TGTGCCAGCTCACCACCTACCGTTATTAGAGCTTTCTTT.

A few counts support this clone. The chain joins TRBV18 to TRBJ2-3; no reliable D call. Looked up from germline, CDR1 is KGHSH and CDR2 is LQKENI. V lost 1 base, J lost 6 bases, and 8 bases lay in between. The CDR3 extends over 13 amino acids. Here the CDR3 reads CASSPLARDTQYF. CDR3 sequence (DNA): TGTGCCAGCTCACCACTAGCTAGGGATACGCAGTATTTT.

V usage is TRBV6-1 and J usage is TRBJ2-3; D is uncertain. Between the trimmed V and J ends, which lost 8 bases and 5 bases, there was a span of 11 bases. CDR3 length equals 12 residues. In germline, CDR1 is MNHNS, CDR2 SASEGT. In DNA, the CDR3 is TGTGCCAGCGCGGAGACGAGAGATACGCAGTATTTT. Its translation is CASAETRDTQYF.